These T cell receptor beta chains were read from a single sample in a study of T cell responses to AZD1222 COVID-19 vaccine. Sequenced by immunoSEQ multiplex PCR; TCRdb stores in-frame clones only, minus some. The sample records some 150,000 clones, just over 90% being singletons. The specimen comprised peripheral blood, sampled 28 days after the second AZD1222 dose. The receptors were gathered from an adult who received the AZD1222 COVID-19 vaccine. Both conserved end residues are part of each CDR3. The D gene is left open where the match is weak. Expanded clones are given a class, and other clones once, few, many or no size at all.

. TRBJ1-1 . TRBV20-1 CSASVWGTEAFF TGCAGTGCTAGTGTATGGGGAACTGAAGCTTTCTTT
. TRBJ1-2 . TRBV30 CAWSSQLANYGYTF TGTGCCTGGTCATCCCAGCTAGCTAACTATGGCTACACCTTC
. TRBJ1-1 few TRBV18 CASSPDTFTGNTEAFF TGTGCCAGCTCACCGGACACCTTCACTGGGAACACTGAAGCTTTCTTT
. TRBJ1-3 . TRBV1 CTSRGQGVLLVPGNTIYF TGCACCAGCAGGGGACAGGGTGTGTTGTTGGTACCTGGAAACACCATATATTTT
TRBD1 TRBJ1-2 . TRBV29-1 CSVDPGTGKGYTF TGCAGCGTTGATCCCGGGACAGGGAAGGGCTACACCTTC
. TRBJ1-3 . TRBV7-9 CASSTNPGNTIYF TGTGCCAGCAGCACGAACCCTGGAAACACCATATATTTT
. TRBJ1-3 . TRBV7-2 CASSPGTGGNTIYF TGTGCCAGCAGCCCCGGGACCGGCGGAAACACCATATATTTT
. TRBJ1-1 . TRBV7-9 CASSLVDNTEAFF TGTGCCAGCAGCTTAGTGGATAACACTGAAGCTTTCTTT
. TRBJ1-5 . TRBV7-6 CASSHQGPRSNQPQHF TGTGCCAGCAGCCACCAGGGCCCGCGGAGCAATCAGCCCCAGCATTTT
. TRBJ2-7 . TRBV11-2 CASSSLGGYEQYF TGTGCCAGCAGCTCCCTAGGGGGGTACGAGCAGTACTTC
. TRBJ2-2 . TRBV7-9 CASSPTSGTGELFF TGTGCCAGCAGCCCGACATCCGGCACCGGGGAGCTGTTTTTT
TRBD1 TRBJ1-1 . TRBV15 CATSAGQFNTEAFF TGTGCCACCAGCGCGGGACAGTTTAACACTGAAGCTTTCTTT
. TRBJ1-1 . TRBV19 CASSPRALNTEAFF TGTGCCAGTAGCCCCAGGGCTCTGAACACTGAAGCTTTCTTT
TRBD1 TRBJ1-5 . TRBV6-5 CASSSTGGDQPQHF TGTGCCAGCAGTTCAACAGGGGGAGATCAGCCCCAGCATTTT
. TRBJ1-2 . TRBV19 CASSQGLNYGYTF TGTGCCAGTAGCCAGGGTCTTAACTATGGCTACACCTTC
. TRBJ2-7 . TRBV27 CASSRQASLSEQYF TGTGCCAGCAGCCGACAGGCCTCCCTAAGTGAGCAGTACTTC
. TRBJ2-3 . TRBV6-1 CASSEKWRGTSTDTQYF TGTGCCAGCAGTGAAAAATGGCGGGGAACCTCCACAGATACGCAGTATTTT
. TRBJ2-7 once TRBV27 CASSLAAAFVYEQYF TGTGCCAGCAGCCTCGCTGCCGCCTTCGTCTACGAGCAGTACTTC
. TRBJ2-7 . TRBV27 CASSSLFRDDSYEQYF TGTGCCAGCAGTTCCTTGTTCCGGGACGACTCCTACGAGCAGTACTTC
TRBD1 TRBJ1-1 . TRBV2 CASSPGTGVTEAFF TGTGCCAGCAGTCCAGGGACAGGAGTAACTGAAGCTTTCTTT
. TRBJ1-6 . TRBV3-1/TRBV3-2 CASSQDWPPPLHF TGTGCCAGCAGCCAAGATTGGCCTCCACCCCTCCACTTT
. TRBJ2-3 . TRBV18 CASSPTGRDTQYF TGTGCCAGCTCACCTACAGGGAGGGATACGCAGTATTTT
. TRBJ2-1 . TRBV7-2 CASSLGLVGGNEQFF TGTGCCAGCAGCTTAGGGTTAGTAGGTGGCAATGAGCAGTTCTTC
. TRBJ1-1 . TRBV19 CASSIAGRQMNTEAFF TGTGCCAGTAGTATCGCGGGACGTCAAATGAACACTGAAGCTTTCTTT
TRBD1 TRBJ2-4 . TRBV19 CASTQTGGKNIQYF TGTGCCAGTACCCAGACAGGGGGCAAAAACATTCAGTACTTC
. TRBJ2-2 few TRBV19 CASSMISNTGELFF TGTGCCAGTAGTATGATCTCGAACACCGGGGAGCTGTTTTTT
. TRBJ1-6 . TRBV10-3 CAISIQDNSPLHF TGTGCCATCAGTATACAGGATAATTCACCCCTCCACTTT
. TRBJ1-2 . TRBV3-1/TRBV3-2 CASSPPGARGYGYTF TGTGCCAGCAGCCCCCCGGGGGCGCGCGGCTATGGCTACACCTTC
. TRBJ1-2 . TRBV10-1 CASSESTRGVYTF TGCGCCAGCAGTGAGTCGACTCGAGGGGTATACACCTTC
TRBD1 TRBJ1-1 . TRBV5-1 CASSMGQGNIYTEAFF TGCGCCAGCAGCATGGGACAGGGGAACATATACACTGAAGCTTTCTTT
. TRBJ1-3 . TRBV29-1 CSVEQGFSGNTIYF TGCAGCGTTGAACAGGGATTCTCTGGAAACACCATATATTTT
. TRBJ1-1 . TRBV19 CASSRDRGDTEAFF TGTGCCAGTAGTAGGGACCGGGGGGACACTGAAGCTTTCTTT
TRBD1 TRBJ2-2 . TRBV5-1 CAGSREGGNTGELFF TGCGCCGGCAGCCGAGAAGGGGGCAACACCGGGGAGCTGTTTTTT
. TRBJ2-5 . TRBV10-3 CAISWTTETQYF TGTGCCATCAGCTGGACCACAGAGACCCAGTACTTC
TRBD1 TRBJ1-4 few TRBV4-1 CASSKSRGGQGFEKLFF TGCGCCAGCAGCAAAAGCCGGGGGGGACAGGGATTCGAAAAACTGTTTTTT
TRBD1 TRBJ1-1 . TRBV7-3 CASSPTGDTEAFF TGTGCCAGCAGCCCGACAGGGGATACTGAAGCTTTCTTT
. TRBJ2-1 . TRBV5-1 CASSSGAMAGINNEQFF TGCGCCAGCAGCTCTGGGGCCATGGCGGGGATAAACAATGAGCAGTTCTTC
. TRBJ1-5 . TRBV2 CASAGGNQPQHF TGTGCCAGCGCAGGGGGCAATCAGCCCCAGCATTTT
. TRBJ1-4 . TRBV9 CASSVGNEKLFF TGTGCCAGCAGCGTAGGGAATGAAAAACTGTTTTTT
. TRBJ1-1 . TRBV24-1 CATGGTLGRSTEAFF TGTGCCACCGGGGGTACTTTAGGGCGGAGCACTGAAGCTTTCTTT
. TRBJ1-1 . TRBV7-2 CASSLARGRTEAFF TGTGCCAGCAGCTTAGCGCGGGGAAGGACTGAAGCTTTCTTT
TRBD1 TRBJ1-2 . TRBV9 CATGRGRDGYTF TGTGCCACGGGGAGGGGGCGTGATGGCTACACCTTC
. TRBJ2-7 . TRBV27 CASRSVDRTYEQYF TGTGCCAGCAGATCCGTTGACAGGACCTACGAGCAGTACTTC
. TRBJ1-5 . TRBV7-8 CASIPWGTTLQPQHF TGTGCCAGCATCCCTTGGGGGACAACACTCCAGCCCCAGCATTTT
TRBD2 TRBJ2-1 . TRBV19 CATRPASGRGGQFF TGTGCCACCCGTCCGGCTAGCGGGAGGGGGGGGCAGTTCTTC
. TRBJ1-2 few TRBV6-5 CASRGDPYGYTF TGTGCCAGCAGAGGGGACCCTTATGGCTACACCTTC
. TRBJ1-1 . TRBV2 CASSPPKFTEAFF TGTGCCAGCTCTCCTCCAAAATTCACTGAAGCTTTCTTT
. TRBJ2-7 once TRBV7-8 CASSSGLNVYEQYF TGTGCCAGCAGCTCGGGGTTAAATGTCTACGAGCAGTACTTC
TRBD1 TRBJ1-5 . TRBV6-2/TRBV6-3 CASSDRGDQPQHF TGTGCCAGCAGTGACAGGGGCGATCAGCCCCAGCATTTT
. TRBJ1-3 . TRBV5-8 CASRVGQPGNTIYF TGTGCCAGCAGAGTAGGACAGCCTGGAAACACCATATATTTT
. TRBJ1-1 . TRBV7-9 CASSVQGGTEAFF TGTGCCAGCAGCGTACAAGGCGGCACTGAAGCTTTCTTT
. TRBJ2-7 . TRBV5-1 CASSLAPGSYEQYF TGCGCCAGCAGCTTGGCCCCGGGCTCCTACGAGCAGTACTTC
TRBD1 TRBJ1-2 . TRBV5-1 CASSWGTGNYGYTF TGCGCCAGCAGCTGGGGGACAGGGAACTATGGCTACACCTTC
. TRBJ2-1 . TRBV7-2 CASSLGPLLNNEQFF TGTGCCAGCAGCTTAGGCCCACTTCTCAACAATGAGCAGTTCTTC
. TRBJ1-4 . TRBV18 CASSTGATNEKLFF TGTGCCAGCTCGACAGGAGCAACTAATGAAAAACTGTTTTTT
. TRBJ1-5 . TRBV19 CASTNLSPNCEETVCQPQHF TGTGCCAGTACCAACCTTTCCCCCAATTGTGAAGAGACAGTTTGTCAGCCCCAGCATTTT
TRBD2 TRBJ2-5 once TRBV6-5 CASSTPGGETQYF TGTGCCAGCAGTACCCCCGGGGGGGAGACCCAGTACTTC
. TRBJ2-3 . TRBV5-6 CASSRQGTSTDTQYF TGTGCCAGCAGCCGCCAGGGGACTAGCACAGATACGCAGTATTTT